Below, 10 T cell receptor beta chains from the same sample are listed, as sequenced in a study of shared clonotypes between healthy human individuals. TCRdb's table, derived via immunoSEQ multiplex PCR, lists solely in-frame clones and lacks some. The repertoire holds a few million clones, 90% to 95% seen once, with 0.14% in the top ten. Sequencing input: naive CD4+ T cells sorted from blood. Specified subset: CD45RA+ positively selected. These receptors originate from a man aged 18 to 29 in good health.

The DNA of the CDR3 is TGTGCCAGCAGGCCCGGGACAGGGGAGTTCTTC. Protein sequence: CASRPGTGEFF. The chain joins TRBV21-1 to TRBJ2-1; TRBD1, the table's D call, lacks a check against the DNA. TRBV21-1 corresponds to a pseudogene. The CDR3 sequence is 11 residues long.

The chain uses TRBV6-5 and TRBJ2-7, with 9 positions matching TRBD1. Germline trimming cut 3 bases from V and 2 bases from J; bases unmatched to any gene: 8. The CDR3 sequence is 16 residues long. Per germline, CDR1 MNHEY and CDR2 SVGAGI. This CDR3 is CASSYLAGTGTYEQYF. Here the CDR3 DNA reads TGTGCCAGCAGTTATCTAGCCGGGACAGGGACCTACGAGCAGTACTTC.

The chain combines TRBV2 with TRBJ1-3; no clear D gene. The CDR3 spans 11 residues. CDR1 and CDR2 (germline): SNHLY, FYNNEI. V was trimmed by 5 bases and J by 4 bases, leaving 3 bases between them. CDR3: CASSQGNTIYF. Here the CDR3 DNA reads TGTGCCAGCAGTCAGGGAAACACCATATATTTT. Together with reference TRBV2 and TRBJ1-3, the CDR3 gives the full variable domain: EPEVTQTPSHQVTQMGQEVILRCVPISNHLYFYWYRQILGQKVEFLVSFYNNEISEKSEIFDDQFSVERPDGSNFTLKIRSTKLEDSAMYFCASSQGNTIYFGEGSWLTVV.

The rearrangement uses TRBV6-1 and TRBJ2-6; D unresolved. The CDR3 contains 15 residues. Looked up from germline, CDR1 is MNHNS and CDR2 is SASEGT. The V end was cut by 5 bases, the J end by 4 bases, with 12 bases between. The CDR3 protein is CASSSPPVGANVLTF. CDR3 nucleotide sequence: TGTGCCAGCAGTTCCCCCCCCGTCGGGGCCAACGTCCTGACTTTC.

The rearrangement joins TRBV5-6 to TRBJ2-1; 9 nucleotides align to TRBD2. The CDR3 consists of 16 residues. V gave up 2 bases and J gave up 7 bases; unmatched junction bases: 10. Per the germline V gene, CDR1 is SGHDT and CDR2 is YYEEEE. CDR3 loop: CASSFRRAGGENEQFF. In DNA form, the CDR3 reads TGTGCCAGCAGCTTCCGTAGGGCGGGAGGGGAGAATGAGCAGTTCTTC.

This chain's CDR3 is CSVTRQGAGTQYF. CDR3 in DNA: TGCAGCGTTACTAGACAGGGGGCTGGGACGCAGTATTTT. V gene TRBV29-1 combines with J gene TRBJ2-3, with 10 bases identical to TRBD1. V lost 5 bases to trimming and J lost 9 bases; unmatched junction nucleotides: 8. In germline, CDR1 is SQVTM, CDR2 ANQGSEA. This CDR3 spans 13 amino acids.

The genes are TRBV30 and TRBJ2-5; maybe TRBD1 (5 bases). The V and J ends lost 0 bases and 5 bases respectively, with 13 bases between them. Germline lookup yields CDR1 GTSNPN and CDR2 SVGIG (reference sequence). This CDR3 is built from 14 residues. The CDR3 spells CAWSVKGPQETQYF. As DNA, the CDR3 is TGTGCCTGGAGTGTCAAGGGGCCTCAGGAGACCCAGTACTTC.

The chain's CDR3 is CASSYDRDRTRYTF. Here the CDR3 DNA reads TGTGCCAGCAGTTACGACCGGGACAGAACCCGCTACACCTTC. This chain connects TRBV6-5 to TRBJ1-2; 7 nucleotides line up with TRBD1. There are 14 residues in the CDR3. V lost 2 bases to trimming and J lost 9 bases; unmatched junction nucleotides: 9. Germline lookup yields CDR1 MNHEY and CDR2 SVGAGI.

The rearrangement links TRBV27 to TRBJ2-2, with D unresolved. This CDR3 contains 15 residues. Trimming took 4 bases from V and 4 from J, leaving 13 bases between them. Per germline, CDR1 MNHEY and CDR2 SMNVEV (reference sequence). CDR3 in amino acids: CASSSPLVGTGELFF. CDR3 DNA: TGTGCCAGCAGTTCGCCCCTCGTTGGCACCGGGGAGCTGTTTTTT.

This chain uses TRBV9 with TRBJ2-7, with D possibly matching TRBD2 (6 bases). Trimming stripped 3 bases from V and 6 bases from J, with 13 bases between. The germline CDR1 and CDR2 sequences are SGDLS and YYNGEE. The CDR3 consists of 13 residues. CDR3 DNA: TGTGCCAGCAGCGCGGGGACTGCCTCCGAGCAGTACTTC. This sequence encodes CASSAGTASEQYF.